The source of this TCR beta chain is a study of beta chain features in type 1 diabetes. V was pared by 1 base and J by 4 bases, with 11 bases between. This CDR3 is built from 15 residues. CDR1 is MGHRA, CDR2 YSYEKL, per germline. This clone was recorded a few times. The antigen remains unidentified. Reverse transcribing all isolated RNA meant expressed TCRB transcripts were sequenced. Only in-frame clones appear in the TCRdb table, and some are missing; sequencing was by immunoSEQ multiplex PCR. The sample carries approximately 600,000 clones, around 12% recorded once. Whole-study findings and limits: Fewer insertions but more deletions were seen at VDJ junctions in type 1 diabetes patients. Shorter TCRB CDR3s, moderately but significantly so, were found in Type 1 diabetes patients in all four CD4+ subsets.

The chain is built from TRBV4-1 and TRBJ2-1; TRBD1 or TRBD2 may be the D gene (5 bases each). The sample taken for sequencing was naive CD4+ T cells from blood. The origin of this receptor is a man between 25 and 39 years old with type 1 diabetes. CDR3 in DNA: TGCGCCAGCAGCCAAGCCGAGGGGCTTTACAATGAGCAGTTCTTC. Amino acid sequence: CASSQAEGLYNEQFF.